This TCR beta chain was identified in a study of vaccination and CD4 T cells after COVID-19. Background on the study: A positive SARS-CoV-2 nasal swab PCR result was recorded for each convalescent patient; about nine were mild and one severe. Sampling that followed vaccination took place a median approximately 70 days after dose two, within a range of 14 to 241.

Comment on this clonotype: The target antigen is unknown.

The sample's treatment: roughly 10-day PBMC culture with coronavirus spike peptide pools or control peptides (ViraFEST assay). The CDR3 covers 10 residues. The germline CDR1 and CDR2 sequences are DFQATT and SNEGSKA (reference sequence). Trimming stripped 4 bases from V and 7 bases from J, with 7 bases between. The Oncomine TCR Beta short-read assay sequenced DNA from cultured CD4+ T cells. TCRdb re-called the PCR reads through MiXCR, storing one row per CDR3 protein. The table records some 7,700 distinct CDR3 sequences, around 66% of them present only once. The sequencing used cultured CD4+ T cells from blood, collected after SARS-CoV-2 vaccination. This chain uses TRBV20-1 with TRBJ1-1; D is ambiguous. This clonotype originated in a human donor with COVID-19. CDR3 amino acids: CSATNIEAFF. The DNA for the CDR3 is TGCAGTGCTACCAATATTGAAGCTTTCTTT.